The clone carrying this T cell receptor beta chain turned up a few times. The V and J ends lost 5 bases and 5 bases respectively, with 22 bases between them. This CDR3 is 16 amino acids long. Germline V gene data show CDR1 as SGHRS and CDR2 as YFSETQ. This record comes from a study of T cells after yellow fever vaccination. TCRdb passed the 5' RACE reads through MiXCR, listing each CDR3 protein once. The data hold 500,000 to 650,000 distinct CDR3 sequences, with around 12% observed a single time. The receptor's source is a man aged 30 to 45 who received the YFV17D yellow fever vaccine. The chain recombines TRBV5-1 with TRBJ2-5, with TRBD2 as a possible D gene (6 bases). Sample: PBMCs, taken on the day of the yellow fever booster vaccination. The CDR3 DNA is TGCGCCAGCAGTTACCTCATCGTTTCGGGGGAGGAGACCCAGTACTTC. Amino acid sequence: CASSYLIVSGEETQYF.